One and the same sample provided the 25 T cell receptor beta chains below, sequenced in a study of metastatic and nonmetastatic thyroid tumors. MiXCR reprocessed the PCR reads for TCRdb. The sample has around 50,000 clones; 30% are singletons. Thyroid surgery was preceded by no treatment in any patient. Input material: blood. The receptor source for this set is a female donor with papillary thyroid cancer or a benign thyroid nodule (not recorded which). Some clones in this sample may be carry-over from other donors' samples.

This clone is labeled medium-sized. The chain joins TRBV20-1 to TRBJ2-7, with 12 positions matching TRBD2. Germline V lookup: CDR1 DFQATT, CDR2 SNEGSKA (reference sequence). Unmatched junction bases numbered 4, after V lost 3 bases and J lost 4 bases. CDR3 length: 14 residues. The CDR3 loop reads CSARAGTSGYEQYF. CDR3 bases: TGCAGTGCTAGGGCCGGGACTAGCGGGTACGAGCAGTACTTC.

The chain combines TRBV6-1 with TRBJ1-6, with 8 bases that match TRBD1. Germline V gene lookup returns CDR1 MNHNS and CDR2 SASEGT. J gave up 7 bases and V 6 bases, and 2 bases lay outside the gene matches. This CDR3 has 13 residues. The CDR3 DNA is TGTGCCAGCAGGCGGACAGGGAATTCACCCCTCCACTTT. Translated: CASRRTGNSPLHF.

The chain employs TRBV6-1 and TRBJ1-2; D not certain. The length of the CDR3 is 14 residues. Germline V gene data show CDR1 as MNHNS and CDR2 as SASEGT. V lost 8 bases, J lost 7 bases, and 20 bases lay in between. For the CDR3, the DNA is TGTGCCAGCCTCCCCCCCTCACGGGATGGTGGCTACACCTTC. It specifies CASLPPSRDGGYTF.

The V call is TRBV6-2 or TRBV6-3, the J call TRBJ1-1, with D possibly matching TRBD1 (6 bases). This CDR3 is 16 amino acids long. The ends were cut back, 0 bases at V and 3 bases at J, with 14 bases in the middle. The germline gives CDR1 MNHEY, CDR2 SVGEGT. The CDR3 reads CASSYSSGGLYTEAFF. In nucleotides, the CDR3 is TGTGCCAGCAGTTACTCGAGTGGGGGCCTGTACACTGAAGCTTTCTTT.

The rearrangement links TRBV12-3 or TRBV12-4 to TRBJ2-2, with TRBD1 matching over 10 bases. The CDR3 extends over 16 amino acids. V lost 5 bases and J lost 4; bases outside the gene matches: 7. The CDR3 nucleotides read TGTGCCAGCAGTGCCCGGGGACAGGGGACCACCGGGGAGCTGTTTTTT. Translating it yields CASSARGQGTTGELFF.

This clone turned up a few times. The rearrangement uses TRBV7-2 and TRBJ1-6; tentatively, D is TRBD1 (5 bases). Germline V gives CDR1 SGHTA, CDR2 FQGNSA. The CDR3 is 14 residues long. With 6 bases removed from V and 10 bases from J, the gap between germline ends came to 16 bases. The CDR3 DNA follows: TGTGCCAGCAGATCCCAGGGAGTAGGATCACCCCTCCACTTT. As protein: CASRSQGVGSPLHF.

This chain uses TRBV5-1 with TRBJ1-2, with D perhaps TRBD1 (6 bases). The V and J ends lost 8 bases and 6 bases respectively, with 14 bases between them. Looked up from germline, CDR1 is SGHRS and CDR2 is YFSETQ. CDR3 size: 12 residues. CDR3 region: CASRGGLDGYTF. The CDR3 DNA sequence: TGCGCCAGTCGAGGGGGGCTGGATGGCTACACCTTC.

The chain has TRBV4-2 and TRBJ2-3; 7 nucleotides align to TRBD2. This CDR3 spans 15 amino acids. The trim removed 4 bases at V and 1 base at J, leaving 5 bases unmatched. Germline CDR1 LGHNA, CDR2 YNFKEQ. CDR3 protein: CASSPRTRGTDTQYF. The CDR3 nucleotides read TGTGCCAGCAGCCCTAGGACTAGGGGCACAGATACGCAGTATTTT.

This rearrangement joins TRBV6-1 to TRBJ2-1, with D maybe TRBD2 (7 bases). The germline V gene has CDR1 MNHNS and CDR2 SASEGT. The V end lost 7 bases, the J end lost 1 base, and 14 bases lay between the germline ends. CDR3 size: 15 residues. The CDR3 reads CASNTAGASYNEQFF. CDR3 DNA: TGTGCCAGCAACACGGCGGGGGCTTCCTACAATGAGCAGTTCTTC.

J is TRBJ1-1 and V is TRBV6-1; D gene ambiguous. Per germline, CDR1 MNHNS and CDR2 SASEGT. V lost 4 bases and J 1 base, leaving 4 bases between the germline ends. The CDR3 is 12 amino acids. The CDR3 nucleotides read TGTGCCAGCAGTGGACAGAACACTGAAGCTTTCTTT. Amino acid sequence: CASSGQNTEAFF.

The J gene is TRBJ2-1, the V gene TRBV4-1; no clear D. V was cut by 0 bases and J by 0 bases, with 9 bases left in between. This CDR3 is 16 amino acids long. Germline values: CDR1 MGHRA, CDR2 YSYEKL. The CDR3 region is CASSQEGRSSYNEQFF. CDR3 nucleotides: TGCGCCAGCAGCCAAGAAGGGCGGAGCTCCTACAATGAGCAGTTCTTC.

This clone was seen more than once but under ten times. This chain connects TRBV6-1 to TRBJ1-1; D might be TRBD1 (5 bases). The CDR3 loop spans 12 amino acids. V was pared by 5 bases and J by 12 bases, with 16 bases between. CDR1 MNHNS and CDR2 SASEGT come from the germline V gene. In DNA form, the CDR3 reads TGTGCCAGCAGTCAGGGTTCGGGGTTGACTTTCTTT. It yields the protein CASSQGSGLTFF.

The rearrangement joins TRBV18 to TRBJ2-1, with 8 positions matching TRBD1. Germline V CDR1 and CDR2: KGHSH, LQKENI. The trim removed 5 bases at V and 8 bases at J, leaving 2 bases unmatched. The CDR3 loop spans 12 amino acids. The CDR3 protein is CASSSTGDEQFF. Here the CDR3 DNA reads TGTGCCAGCTCATCGACAGGGGATGAGCAGTTCTTC.

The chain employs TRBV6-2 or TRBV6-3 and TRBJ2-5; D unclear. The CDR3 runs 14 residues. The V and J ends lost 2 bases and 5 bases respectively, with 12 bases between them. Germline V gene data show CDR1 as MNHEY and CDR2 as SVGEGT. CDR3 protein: CASSYLESGETQYF. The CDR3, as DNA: TGTGCCAGCAGTTACCTGGAAAGTGGGGAGACCCAGTACTTC.

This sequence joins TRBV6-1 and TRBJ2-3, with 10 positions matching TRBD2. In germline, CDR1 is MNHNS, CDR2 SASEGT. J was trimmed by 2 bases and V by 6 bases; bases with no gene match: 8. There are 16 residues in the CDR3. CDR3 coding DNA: TGTGCCAGCAGCCTAGCGGGAGCGGAACCCACAGATACGCAGTATTTT. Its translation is CASSLAGAEPTDTQYF.

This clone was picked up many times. This chain's CDR3 is CASSYSDAPGDYGYTF. In DNA form, the CDR3 reads TGTGCCAGCAGTTACTCCGACGCCCCAGGGGACTATGGCTACACCTTC. The genes are TRBV6-5 and TRBJ1-2, with D tentatively TRBD1 (6 bases). Deletions cut 0 bases from V and 3 bases from J, with 14 bases between. The CDR3 contains 16 residues. The V gene's germline CDR1 is MNHEY and CDR2 SVGAGI.

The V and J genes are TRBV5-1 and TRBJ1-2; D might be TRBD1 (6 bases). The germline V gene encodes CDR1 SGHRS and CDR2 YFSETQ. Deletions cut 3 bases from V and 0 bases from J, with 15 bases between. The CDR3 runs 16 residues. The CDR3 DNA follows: TGCGCCAGCAGCTCAGGACAGACCTTAGCTAACTATGGCTACACCTTC. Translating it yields CASSSGQTLANYGYTF.

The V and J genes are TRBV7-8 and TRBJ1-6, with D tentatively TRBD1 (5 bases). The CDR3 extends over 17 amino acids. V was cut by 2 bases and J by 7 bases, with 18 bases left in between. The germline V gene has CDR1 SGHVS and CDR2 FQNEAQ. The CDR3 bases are TGTGCCAGCAGCTTACGGATCGGGGGTTCAGGGAATTCACCCCTCCACTTT. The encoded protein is CASSLRIGGSGNSPLHF.

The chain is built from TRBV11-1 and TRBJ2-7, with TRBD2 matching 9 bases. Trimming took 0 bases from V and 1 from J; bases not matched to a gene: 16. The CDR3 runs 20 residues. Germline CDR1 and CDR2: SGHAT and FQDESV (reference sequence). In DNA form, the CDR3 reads TGTGCCAGCAGCTTAGCCCTCCCGGGCACTAGCGGGCATAGTTCCTACGAGCAGTACTTC. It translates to CASSLALPGTSGHSSYEQYF.

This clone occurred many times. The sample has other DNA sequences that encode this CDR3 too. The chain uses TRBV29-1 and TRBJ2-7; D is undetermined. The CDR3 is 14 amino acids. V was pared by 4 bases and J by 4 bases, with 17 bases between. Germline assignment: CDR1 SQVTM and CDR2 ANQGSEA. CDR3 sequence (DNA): TGCAGCGTTGGGCGCGGTTTAGGTCTATACGAGCAGTACTTC. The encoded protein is CSVGRGLGLYEQYF.

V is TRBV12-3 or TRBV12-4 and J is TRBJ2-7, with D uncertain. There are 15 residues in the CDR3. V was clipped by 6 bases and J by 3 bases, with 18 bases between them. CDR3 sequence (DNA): TGTGCCAGCAGCGTTGCGGTCTGGCCTTTCTACGAGCAGTACTTC. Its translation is CASSVAVWPFYEQYF.

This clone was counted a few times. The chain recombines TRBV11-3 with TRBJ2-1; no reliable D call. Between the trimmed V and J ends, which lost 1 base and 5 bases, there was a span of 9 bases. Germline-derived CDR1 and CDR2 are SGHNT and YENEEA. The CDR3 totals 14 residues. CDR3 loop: CASSLAEGNNEQFF. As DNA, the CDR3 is TGTGCCAGCAGCTTAGCCGAAGGAAACAATGAGCAGTTCTTC.

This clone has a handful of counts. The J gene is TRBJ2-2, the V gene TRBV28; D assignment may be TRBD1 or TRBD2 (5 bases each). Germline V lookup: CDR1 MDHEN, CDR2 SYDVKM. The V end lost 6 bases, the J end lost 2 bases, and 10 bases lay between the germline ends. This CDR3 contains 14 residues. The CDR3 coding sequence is TGTGCCAGCAGGCACGGGACCAACACCGGGGAGCTGTTTTTT. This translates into CASRHGTNTGELFF.

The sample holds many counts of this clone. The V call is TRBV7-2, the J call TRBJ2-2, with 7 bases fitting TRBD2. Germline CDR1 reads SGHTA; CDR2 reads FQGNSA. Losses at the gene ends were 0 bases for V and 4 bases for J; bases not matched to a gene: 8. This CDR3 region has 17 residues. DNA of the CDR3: TGTGCCAGCAGCTTAGCGCGGGGCAGGGAGGGCACCGGGGAGCTGTTTTTT. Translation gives CASSLARGREGTGELFF.

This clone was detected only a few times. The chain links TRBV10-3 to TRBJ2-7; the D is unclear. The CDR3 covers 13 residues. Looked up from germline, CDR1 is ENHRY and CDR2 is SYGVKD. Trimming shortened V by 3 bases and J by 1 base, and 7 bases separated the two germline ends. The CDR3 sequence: CAISDSVSYEQYF. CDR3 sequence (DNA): TGTGCCATCAGTGACTCGGTGTCCTACGAGCAGTACTTC.